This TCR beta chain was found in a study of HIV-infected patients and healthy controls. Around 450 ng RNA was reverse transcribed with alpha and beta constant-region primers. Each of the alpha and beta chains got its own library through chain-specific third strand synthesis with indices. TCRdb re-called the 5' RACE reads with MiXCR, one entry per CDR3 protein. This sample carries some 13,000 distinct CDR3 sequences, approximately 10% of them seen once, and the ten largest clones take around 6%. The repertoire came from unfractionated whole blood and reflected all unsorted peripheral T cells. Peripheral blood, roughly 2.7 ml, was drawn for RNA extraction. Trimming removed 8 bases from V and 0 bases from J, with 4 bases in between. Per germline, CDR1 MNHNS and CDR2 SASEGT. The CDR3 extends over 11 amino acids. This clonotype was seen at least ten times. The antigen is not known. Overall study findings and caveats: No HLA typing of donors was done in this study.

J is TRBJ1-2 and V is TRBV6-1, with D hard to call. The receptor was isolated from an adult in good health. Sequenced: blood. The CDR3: CASGTNYGYTF. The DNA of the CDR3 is TGTGCCAGCGGAACTAACTATGGCTACACCTTC.